At least ten counts were recorded for the clone carrying this T cell receptor beta chain. Its antigen is currently unknown. The library was built from about 0.4 ug RNA with molecular barcoded adaptors for alpha/delta and beta/gamma chains. MiXCR was run by TCRdb on the reads, yielding one entry per CDR3 protein. The table shows about 130,000 distinct CDR3 sequences, with about an eighth occurring only once. This entry comes from a study of read filtering for tumor transcriptome and immune sequencing. Study as a whole: By R-ISS, stages I, II and III held 8, 16 and 7 patients. DNase treatment preceded whole-transcriptome library preparation.

The study's findings and limits: The CD138-negative fraction was mixed bone marrow immune cells, not pure T cells. IR-seq and RNA-seq agreed better without single-read clonotypes.

Sequencing was carried out using a population of CD138-negative cells sorted from bone marrow. The origin of this receptor is a donor at least 40 years old with multiple myeloma.

Written as DNA, the CDR3 is TGTGCCAGCAGCTCCCTAGCGGACCCAATCTATGAGCAGTTCTTC. It translates to CASSSLADPIYEQFF. The chain couples TRBV3-1 to TRBJ2-1; 7 bases match TRBD2. The CDR3 has 15 residues. V lost 5 bases to trimming and J lost 8 bases; unmatched junction nucleotides: 12. Germline V gives CDR1 LGHDT, CDR2 YNNKEL (reference sequence).